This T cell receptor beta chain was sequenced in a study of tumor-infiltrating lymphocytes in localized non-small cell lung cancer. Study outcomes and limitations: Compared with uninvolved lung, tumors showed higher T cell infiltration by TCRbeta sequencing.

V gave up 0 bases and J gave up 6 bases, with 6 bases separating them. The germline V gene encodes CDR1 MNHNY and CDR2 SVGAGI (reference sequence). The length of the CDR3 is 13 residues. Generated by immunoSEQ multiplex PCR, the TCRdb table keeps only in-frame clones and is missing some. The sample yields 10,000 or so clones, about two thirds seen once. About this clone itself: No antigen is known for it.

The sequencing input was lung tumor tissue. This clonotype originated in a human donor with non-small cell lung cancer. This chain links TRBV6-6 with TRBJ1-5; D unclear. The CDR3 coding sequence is TGTGCCAGCAGTTACTCGGTTAGTCAGCCCCAGCATTTT. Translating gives CASSYSVSQPQHF.